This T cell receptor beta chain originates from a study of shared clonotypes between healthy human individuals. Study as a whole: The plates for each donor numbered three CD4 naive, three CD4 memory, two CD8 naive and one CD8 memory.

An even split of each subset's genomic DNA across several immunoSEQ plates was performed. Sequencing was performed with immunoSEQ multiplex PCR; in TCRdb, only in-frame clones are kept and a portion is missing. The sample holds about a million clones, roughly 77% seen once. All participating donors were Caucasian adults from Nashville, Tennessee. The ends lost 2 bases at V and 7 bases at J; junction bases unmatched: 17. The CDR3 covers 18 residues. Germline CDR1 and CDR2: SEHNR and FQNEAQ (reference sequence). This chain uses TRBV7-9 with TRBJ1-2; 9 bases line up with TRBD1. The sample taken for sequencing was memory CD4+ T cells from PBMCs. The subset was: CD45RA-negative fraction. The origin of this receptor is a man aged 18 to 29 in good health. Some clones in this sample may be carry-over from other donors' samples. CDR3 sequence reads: CASSLTHNTGGAGFGYTF. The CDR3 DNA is TGTGCCAGCAGCTTAACCCACAATACAGGGGGCGCCGGGTTTGGCTACACCTTC.